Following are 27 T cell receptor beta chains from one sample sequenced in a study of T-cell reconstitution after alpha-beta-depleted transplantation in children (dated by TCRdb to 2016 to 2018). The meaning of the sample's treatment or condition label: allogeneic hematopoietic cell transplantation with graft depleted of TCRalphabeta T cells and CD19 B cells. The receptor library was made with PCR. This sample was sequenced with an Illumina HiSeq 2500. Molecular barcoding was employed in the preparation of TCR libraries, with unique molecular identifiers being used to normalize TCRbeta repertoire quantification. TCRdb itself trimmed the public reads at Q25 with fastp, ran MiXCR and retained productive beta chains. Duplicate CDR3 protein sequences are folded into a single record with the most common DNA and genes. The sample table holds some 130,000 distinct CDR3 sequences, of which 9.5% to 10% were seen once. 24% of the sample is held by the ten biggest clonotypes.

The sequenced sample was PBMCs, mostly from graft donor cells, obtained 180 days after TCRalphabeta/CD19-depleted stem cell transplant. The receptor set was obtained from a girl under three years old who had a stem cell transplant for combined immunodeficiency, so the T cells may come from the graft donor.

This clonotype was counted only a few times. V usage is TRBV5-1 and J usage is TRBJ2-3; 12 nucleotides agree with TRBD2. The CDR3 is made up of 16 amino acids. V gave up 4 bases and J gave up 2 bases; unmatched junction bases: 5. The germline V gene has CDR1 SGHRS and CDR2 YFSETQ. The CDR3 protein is CASSRTSGATTDTQYF. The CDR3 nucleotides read TGCGCCAGCAGCCGGACTAGCGGGGCGACCACAGATACGCAGTATTTT.

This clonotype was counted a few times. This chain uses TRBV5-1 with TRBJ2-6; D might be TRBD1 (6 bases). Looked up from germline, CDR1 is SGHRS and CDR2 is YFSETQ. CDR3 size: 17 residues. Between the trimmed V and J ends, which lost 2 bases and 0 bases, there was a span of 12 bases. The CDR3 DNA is TGCGCCAGCAGCTTAGGGACAAGTAGCTCTGGGGCCAACGTCCTGACTTTC. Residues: CASSLGTSSSGANVLTF.

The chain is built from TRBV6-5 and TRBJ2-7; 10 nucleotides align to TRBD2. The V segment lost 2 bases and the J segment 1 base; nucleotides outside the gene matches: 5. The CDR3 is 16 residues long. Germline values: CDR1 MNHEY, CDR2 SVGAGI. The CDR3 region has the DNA TGTGCCAGCAGTTACGGAGCTAGCGGGGGTTCCTACGAGCAGTACTTC. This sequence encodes CASSYGASGGSYEQYF.

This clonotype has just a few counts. For the CDR3, the DNA is TGTGCCATGAGCTTAGTTTCGGGTACGCAGTATTTT. This codes for CAMSLVSGTQYF. V is TRBV11-1 and J is TRBJ2-3; no clear D gene. The CDR3 totals 12 residues. In germline, CDR1 is SGHAT, CDR2 FQDESV (reference sequence). The V end lost 10 bases, the J end lost 8 bases, and 16 bases lay between the germline ends.

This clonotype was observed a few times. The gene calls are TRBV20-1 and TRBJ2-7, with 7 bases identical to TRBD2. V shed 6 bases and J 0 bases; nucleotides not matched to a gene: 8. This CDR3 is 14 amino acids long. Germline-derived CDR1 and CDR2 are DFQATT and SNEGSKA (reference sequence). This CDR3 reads CSANPGLSSYEQYF. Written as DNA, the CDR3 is TGCAGTGCAAACCCGGGACTATCCTCCTACGAGCAGTACTTC.

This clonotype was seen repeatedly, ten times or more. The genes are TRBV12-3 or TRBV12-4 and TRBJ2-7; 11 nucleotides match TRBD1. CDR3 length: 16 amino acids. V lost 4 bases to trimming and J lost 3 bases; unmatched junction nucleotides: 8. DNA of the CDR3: TGTGCCAGCAGTTCCCAGGACAGGGGGCGCAACTACGAGCAGTACTTC. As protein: CASSSQDRGRNYEQYF.

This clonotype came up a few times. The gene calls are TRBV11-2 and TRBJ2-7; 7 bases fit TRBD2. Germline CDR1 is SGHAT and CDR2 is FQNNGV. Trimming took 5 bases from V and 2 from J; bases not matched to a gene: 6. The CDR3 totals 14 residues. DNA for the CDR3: TGTGCCAGCAGCGGGGGACTAAGAGCCTACGAGCAGTACTTC. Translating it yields CASSGGLRAYEQYF.

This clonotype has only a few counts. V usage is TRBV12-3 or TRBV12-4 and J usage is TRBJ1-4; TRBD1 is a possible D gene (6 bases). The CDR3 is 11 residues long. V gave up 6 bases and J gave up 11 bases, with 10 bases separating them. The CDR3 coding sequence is TGTGCCAGCAGGACGCAGGGGAAACTGTTTTTT. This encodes CASRTQGKLFF.

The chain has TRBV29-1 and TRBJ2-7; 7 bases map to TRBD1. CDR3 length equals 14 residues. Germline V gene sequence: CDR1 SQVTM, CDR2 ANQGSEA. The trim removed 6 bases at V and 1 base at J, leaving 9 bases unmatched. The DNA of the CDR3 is TGCAGCGTGACCGGGACAGCGAGTTCCTACGAGCAGTACTTC. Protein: CSVTGTASSYEQYF.

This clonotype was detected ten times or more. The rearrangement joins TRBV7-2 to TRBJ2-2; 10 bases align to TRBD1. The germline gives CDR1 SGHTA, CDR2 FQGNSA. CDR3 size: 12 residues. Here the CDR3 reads CVGDRGTGELFF. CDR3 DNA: TGTGTGGGGGACAGGGGAACCGGGGAGCTGTTTTTT.

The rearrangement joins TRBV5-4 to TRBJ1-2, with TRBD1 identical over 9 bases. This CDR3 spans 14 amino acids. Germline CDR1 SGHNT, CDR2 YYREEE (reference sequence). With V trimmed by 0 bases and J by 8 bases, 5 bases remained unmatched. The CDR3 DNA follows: TGTGCCAGCAGCTTGGACCGGGACAGGGAGGGCTACACCTTC. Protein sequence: CASSLDRDREGYTF. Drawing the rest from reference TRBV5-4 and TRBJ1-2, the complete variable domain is ETGVTQSPTHLIKTRGQQVTLRCSSQSGHNTVSWYQQALGQGPQFIFQYYREEENGRGNFPPRFSGLQFPNYSSELNVNALELDDSALYLCASSLDRDREGYTFGSGTRLTVV.

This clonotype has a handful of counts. The CDR3 reads CSARDLASYEQYF. CDR3 nucleotides: TGCAGTGCTAGAGATCTGGCAAGTTACGAGCAGTACTTC. The chain has TRBV20-1 and TRBJ2-7; D ambiguous. This CDR3 spans 13 amino acids. Trimming pared 0 bases from V and 4 bases from J, leaving 10 bases between. Germline V gene lookup returns CDR1 DFQATT and CDR2 SNEGSKA (reference sequence).

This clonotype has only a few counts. The CDR3 sequence is CSARDRGTDKQYF. In DNA form, the CDR3 reads TGCAGTGCAAGGGACAGGGGAACCGACAAGCAGTACTTC. J is TRBJ2-7 and V is TRBV20-1; the match to TRBD1 covers 10 bases. Germline assignment: CDR1 DFQATT and CDR2 SNEGSKA (reference sequence). The CDR3 spans 13 residues. With 6 bases clipped from V and 8 bases from J, the junction kept 10 bases outside the gene matches.

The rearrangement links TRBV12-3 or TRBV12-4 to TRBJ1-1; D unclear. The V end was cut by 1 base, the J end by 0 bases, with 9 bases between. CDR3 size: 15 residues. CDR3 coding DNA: TGTGCCAGCAGTTTAGTTCACGAGATGAACACTGAAGCTTTCTTT. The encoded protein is CASSLVHEMNTEAFF.

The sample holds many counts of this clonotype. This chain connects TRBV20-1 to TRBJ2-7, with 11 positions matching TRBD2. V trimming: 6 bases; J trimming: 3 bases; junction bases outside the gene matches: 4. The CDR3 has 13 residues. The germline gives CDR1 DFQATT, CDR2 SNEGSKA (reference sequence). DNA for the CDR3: TGCAGTGCCGATAGCGGGGGGGTCTACGAGCAGTACTTC. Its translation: CSADSGGVYEQYF.

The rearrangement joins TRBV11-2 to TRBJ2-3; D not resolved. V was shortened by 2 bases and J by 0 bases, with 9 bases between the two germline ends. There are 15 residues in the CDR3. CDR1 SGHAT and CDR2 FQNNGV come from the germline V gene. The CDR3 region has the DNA TGTGCCAGCAGCTTACTAGGCGAAAGCACAGATACGCAGTATTTT. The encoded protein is CASSLLGESTDTQYF. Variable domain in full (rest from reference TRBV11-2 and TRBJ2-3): EAGVAQSPRYKIIEKRQSVAFWCNPISGHATLYWYQQILGQGPKLLIQFQNNGVVDDSQLPKDRFSAERLKGVDSTLKIQPAKLEDSAVYLCASSLLGESTDTQYFGPGTRLTVL.

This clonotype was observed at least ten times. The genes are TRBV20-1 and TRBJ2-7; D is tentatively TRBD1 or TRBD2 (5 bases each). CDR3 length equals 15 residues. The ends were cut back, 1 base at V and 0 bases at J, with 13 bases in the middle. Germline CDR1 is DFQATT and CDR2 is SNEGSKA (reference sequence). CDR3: CSARGPGPSSYEQYF. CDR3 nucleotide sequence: TGCAGTGCTAGAGGGCCGGGGCCTAGCTCCTACGAGCAGTACTTC.

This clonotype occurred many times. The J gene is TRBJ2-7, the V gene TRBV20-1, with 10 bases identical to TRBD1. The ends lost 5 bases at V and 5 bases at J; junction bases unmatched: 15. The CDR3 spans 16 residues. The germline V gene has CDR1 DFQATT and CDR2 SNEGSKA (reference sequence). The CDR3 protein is CSAFPSGTGDAHEQYF. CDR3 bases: TGCAGTGCTTTCCCTTCCGGGACAGGGGACGCCCACGAGCAGTACTTC.

In DNA form, the CDR3 reads TGTGCCAGCAGCTCGGGCGTCACTCGGGACACTGAAGCTTTCTTT. Amino acids: CASSSGVTRDTEAFF. This chain joins TRBV12-3 or TRBV12-4 and TRBJ1-1, with D unclear. V lost 6 bases to trimming and J lost 3 bases, with 17 bases between them. The CDR3 totals 15 residues.

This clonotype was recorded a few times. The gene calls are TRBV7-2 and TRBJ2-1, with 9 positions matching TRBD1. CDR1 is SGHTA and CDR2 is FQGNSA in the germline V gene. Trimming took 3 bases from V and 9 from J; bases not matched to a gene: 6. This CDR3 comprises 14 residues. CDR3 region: CASSFPGQGGEQFF. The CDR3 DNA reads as TGTGCCAGCAGCTTCCCGGGACAGGGTGGTGAGCAGTTCTTC. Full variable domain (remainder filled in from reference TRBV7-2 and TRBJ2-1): GAGVSQSPSNKVTEKGKDVELRCDPISGHTALYWYRQSLGQGLEFLIYFQGNSAPDKSGLPSDRFSAERTGGSVSTLTIQRTQQEDSAVYLCASSFPGQGGEQFFGPGTRLTVL.

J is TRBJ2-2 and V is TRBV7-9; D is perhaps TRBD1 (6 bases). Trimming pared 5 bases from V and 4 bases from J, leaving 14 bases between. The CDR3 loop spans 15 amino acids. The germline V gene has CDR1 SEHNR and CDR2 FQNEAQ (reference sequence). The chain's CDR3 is CASSIRQAGTGELFF. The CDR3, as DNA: TGTGCCAGCAGCATCAGACAGGCAGGCACCGGGGAGCTGTTTTTT.

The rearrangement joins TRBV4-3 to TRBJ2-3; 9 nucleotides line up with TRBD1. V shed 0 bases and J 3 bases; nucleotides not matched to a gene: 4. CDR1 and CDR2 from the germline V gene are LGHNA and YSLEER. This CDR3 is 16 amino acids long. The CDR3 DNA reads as TGCGCCAGCAGCCAAGATACAGGGGGCGGAACAGATACGCAGTATTTT. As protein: CASSQDTGGGTDTQYF.

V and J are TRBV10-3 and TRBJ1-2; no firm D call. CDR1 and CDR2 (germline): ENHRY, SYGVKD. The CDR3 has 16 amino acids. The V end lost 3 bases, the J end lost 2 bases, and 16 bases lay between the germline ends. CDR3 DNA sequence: TGTGCCATCAGTGACCAGCGGGTGCGTTGGAACTATGGCTACACCTTC. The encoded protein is CAISDQRVRWNYGYTF.

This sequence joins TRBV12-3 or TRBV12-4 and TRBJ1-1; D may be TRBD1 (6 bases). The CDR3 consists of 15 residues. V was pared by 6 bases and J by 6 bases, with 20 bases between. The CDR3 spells CASRFNRAENSEAFF. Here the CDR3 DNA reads TGTGCCAGCAGATTCAACAGGGCAGAGAATTCTGAAGCTTTCTTT.

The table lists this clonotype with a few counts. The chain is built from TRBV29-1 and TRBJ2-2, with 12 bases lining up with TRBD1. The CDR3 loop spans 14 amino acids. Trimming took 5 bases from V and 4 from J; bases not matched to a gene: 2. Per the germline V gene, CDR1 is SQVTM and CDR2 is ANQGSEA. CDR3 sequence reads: CSVWDRGLTGELFF. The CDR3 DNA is TGCAGCGTTTGGGACAGGGGGCTCACCGGGGAGCTGTTTTTT.

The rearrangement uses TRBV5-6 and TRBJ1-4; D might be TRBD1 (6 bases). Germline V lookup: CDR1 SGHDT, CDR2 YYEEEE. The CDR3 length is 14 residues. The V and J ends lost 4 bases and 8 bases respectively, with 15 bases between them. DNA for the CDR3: TGTGCCAGCAGCATTGGAGAGGGGGGAGAAAAACTGTTTTTT. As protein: CASSIGEGGEKLFF.

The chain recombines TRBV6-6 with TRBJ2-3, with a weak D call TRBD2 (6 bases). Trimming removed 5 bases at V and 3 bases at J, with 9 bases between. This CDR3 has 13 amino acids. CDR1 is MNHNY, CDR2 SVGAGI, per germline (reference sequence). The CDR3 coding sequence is TGTGCCAGCAGTACCGGGACTACAGATACGCAGTATTTT. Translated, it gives CASSTGTTDTQYF.